This T cell receptor (beta chain) was sequenced for a study of graft-versus-host responses after intestinal transplantation. The repertoire was sequenced with immunoSEQ multiplex PCR; TCRdb's copy has only in-frame clones and lacks some. The data show 35,000 to 45,000 clones, roughly nine tenths seen once. With 0 bases removed from V and 6 bases from J, the gap between germline ends came to 14 bases. Per germline, CDR1 SGHRS and CDR2 YFSETQ. The CDR3 runs 15 residues. This receptor was obtained from a human patient who received an intestinal transplant, so some T cells may come from the graft donor. The starting material was PBMCs, obtained about nine months after transplant. This chain connects TRBV5-1 to TRBJ2-3; the D gene is possibly TRBD1 (5 bases). The CDR3 loop reads CASSLVGAIEDTQYF. CDR3 in DNA: TGCGCCAGCAGCTTGGTTGGGGCCATCGAGGATACGCAGTATTTT. Looking up the rest from reference TRBV5-1 and TRBJ2-3 gives the full variable domain: KAGVTQTPRYLIKTRGQQVTLSCSPISGHRSVSWYQQTPGQGLQFLFEYFSETQRNKGNFPGRFSGRQFSNSRSEMNVSTLELGDSALYLCASSLVGAIEDTQYFGPGTRLTVL.